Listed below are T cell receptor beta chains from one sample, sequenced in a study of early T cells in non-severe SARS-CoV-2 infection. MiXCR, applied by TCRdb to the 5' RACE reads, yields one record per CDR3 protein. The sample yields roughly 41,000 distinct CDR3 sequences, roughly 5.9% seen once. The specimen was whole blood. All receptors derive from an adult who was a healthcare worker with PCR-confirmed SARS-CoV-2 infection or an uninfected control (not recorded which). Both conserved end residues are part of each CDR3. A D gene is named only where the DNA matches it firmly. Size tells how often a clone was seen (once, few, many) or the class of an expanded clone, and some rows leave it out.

CDR3nt: TGTGCCATCAGTTTACTATACTTCCAAGAGACCCAGTACTTC
CDR3aa: CAISLLYFQETQYF
v_gene: TRBV10-3
d_gene: NA
j_gene: TRBJ2-5
len: 14
abundance: many

CDR3nt: TGCACCAGCAGCCTAAAGGCTCCTATTACCACAGATACGCAGTATTTT
CDR3aa: CTSSLKAPITTDTQYF
v_gene: TRBV4-1
d_gene: NA
j_gene: TRBJ2-3
len: 16
abundance: many

CDR3nt: TGTGCCAGCAGTTCCGGACTAGCGGGGGCCCAAGAGACCCAGTACTTC
CDR3aa: CASSSGLAGAQETQYF
v_gene: TRBV27
d_gene: TRBD2
j_gene: TRBJ2-5
len: 16
abundance: many

CDR3nt: TGTGCCAGCAGTTCCCGTAGGACAGGGGGTTTTAGCAATCAGCCCCAGCATTTT
CDR3aa: CASSSRRTGGFSNQPQHF
v_gene: TRBV12-3/TRBV12-4
d_gene: TRBD1
j_gene: TRBJ1-5
len: 18
abundance: many

CDR3nt: TGTGCCTGGAGCCAGGGGGGCTATGGCTACACCTTC
CDR3aa: CAWSQGGYGYTF
v_gene: TRBV30
d_gene: TRBD1
j_gene: TRBJ1-2
len: 12
abundance: few

CDR3nt: TGCAGGGTAGGGAGTGGCGACCAAGAGACCCAGTACTTC
CDR3aa: CRVGSGDQETQYF
v_gene: TRBV20-1
d_gene: NA
j_gene: TRBJ2-5
len: 13
abundance: few

CDR3nt: TGTGCCAGCAGTTACGGGAGAACCTACAATGAGCAGTTCTTC
CDR3aa: CASSYGRTYNEQFF
v_gene: TRBV6-6
d_gene: NA
j_gene: TRBJ2-1
len: 14
abundance: few

CDR3nt: TGTGCCAGCAGTTACCTCCCTGACAGGGGAAGCAATCAGCCCCAGCATTTT
CDR3aa: CASSYLPDRGSNQPQHF
v_gene: TRBV6-2/TRBV6-3
d_gene: TRBD1
j_gene: TRBJ1-5
len: 17
abundance: medium-sized

CDR3nt: TGTGCCAGCAGCCAGAGTGGGGGCGGGGAGCAGTACTTC
CDR3aa: CASSQSGGGEQYF
v_gene: TRBV16
d_gene: NA
j_gene: TRBJ2-7
len: 13
abundance: many

CDR3nt: TGTGCCAGCTCACAGGGACAGGGCCGGCGAGAGCAGTACTTC
CDR3aa: CASSQGQGRREQYF
v_gene: TRBV18
d_gene: TRBD1
j_gene: TRBJ2-7
len: 14
abundance: many

CDR3nt: TGTGCCTACCACCGGGGGCCAAATTCACCCCTCCACTTT
CDR3aa: CAYHRGPNSPLHF
v_gene: TRBV30
d_gene: NA
j_gene: TRBJ1-6
len: 13
abundance: many

CDR3nt: TGTGCCAGCAGCAAAACAGGGGACTCTGGAAACACCATATATTTT
CDR3aa: CASSKTGDSGNTIYF
v_gene: TRBV28
d_gene: TRBD1
j_gene: TRBJ1-3
len: 15
abundance: NA

CDR3nt: TGTGCCAGCAGTGAGGGCCCGGGACCCAGTCAGGATACGCAGTATTTT
CDR3aa: CASSEGPGPSQDTQYF
v_gene: TRBV25-1
d_gene: NA
j_gene: TRBJ2-3
len: 16
abundance: NA

CDR3nt: TGCGCCAGCAGCTTGTTGACAGCCGGGGAAAAACTGTTTTTT
CDR3aa: CASSLLTAGEKLFF
v_gene: TRBV5-1
d_gene: NA
j_gene: TRBJ1-4
len: 14
abundance: many

CDR3nt: TGCAGTGCTAGCAAAATAGCGGACACAGATACGCAGTATTTT
CDR3aa: CSASKIADTDTQYF
v_gene: TRBV20-1
d_gene: NA
j_gene: TRBJ2-3
len: 14
abundance: medium-sized

CDR3nt: TGTGCCAGCAGTTTACAGGGCAGGGGCTCACCCCTCCACTTT
CDR3aa: CASSLQGRGSPLHF
v_gene: TRBV28
d_gene: NA
j_gene: TRBJ1-6
len: 14
abundance: few

CDR3nt: TGTGCCACCAGTGACGGGACTAGCGGGAGACCAGACGAGCAGTACTTC
CDR3aa: CATSDGTSGRPDEQYF
v_gene: TRBV24-1
d_gene: TRBD2
j_gene: TRBJ2-7
len: 16
abundance: few

CDR3nt: TGTGCCAGCAGTGATCCCTCCCCGTCCCTCGGCTACACCTTC
CDR3aa: CASSDPSPSLGYTF
v_gene: TRBV2
d_gene: NA
j_gene: TRBJ1-2
len: 14
abundance: many

CDR3nt: TGCGCCAGCAGTCAGGGCACAGAGTACAATGAGCAGTTCTTC
CDR3aa: CASSQGTEYNEQFF
v_gene: TRBV4-1
d_gene: NA
j_gene: TRBJ2-1
len: 14
abundance: many

CDR3nt: TGTGCCAGCAGCACCCCCGGGACAGGGGGAGATTCACCCCTCCACTTT
CDR3aa: CASSTPGTGGDSPLHF
v_gene: TRBV5-6
d_gene: TRBD1
j_gene: TRBJ1-6
len: 16
abundance: many

CDR3nt: TGTGCCAGCAGCCGTCGGGACACCGGGGACGAGCAGTACTTC
CDR3aa: CASSRRDTGDEQYF
v_gene: TRBV3-1
d_gene: NA
j_gene: TRBJ2-7
len: 14
abundance: few

CDR3nt: TGTGCCAGCACCCCGGGTGGGGCCAACGTCCTGACTTTC
CDR3aa: CASTPGGANVLTF
v_gene: TRBV12-3/TRBV12-4
d_gene: NA
j_gene: TRBJ2-6
len: 13
abundance: many

CDR3nt: TGTGCCACCAGCAGAGTGTCAGGGGTCACCGGGGAGCTGTTTTTT
CDR3aa: CATSRVSGVTGELFF
v_gene: TRBV15
d_gene: NA
j_gene: TRBJ2-2
len: 15
abundance: few

CDR3nt: TGCAGTGCAGGGGGCTCCTATAATTCACCCCTCCACTTT
CDR3aa: CSAGGSYNSPLHF
v_gene: TRBV20-1
d_gene: NA
j_gene: TRBJ1-6
len: 13
abundance: many

CDR3nt: TGTGCCAGCAGCTTAGCGGAGGGCAGAACAGATACGCAGTATTTT
CDR3aa: CASSLAEGRTDTQYF
v_gene: TRBV7-9
d_gene: NA
j_gene: TRBJ2-3
len: 15
abundance: many

CDR3nt: TGTGCCAGCAGCCTATGGGGGGGAACTAATGAAAAACTGTTTTTT
CDR3aa: CASSLWGGTNEKLFF
v_gene: TRBV12-3/TRBV12-4
d_gene: NA
j_gene: TRBJ1-4
len: 15
abundance: few

CDR3nt: TGTGCCAGCTCACCCCAGGGACAAGATCAGCCCCAGCATTTT
CDR3aa: CASSPQGQDQPQHF
v_gene: TRBV18
d_gene: NA
j_gene: TRBJ1-5
len: 14
abundance: NA

CDR3nt: TGTGCCAGCAGTTCGGCCTCGACAAGTGAGAACACTGAAGCTTTCTTT
CDR3aa: CASSSASTSENTEAFF
v_gene: TRBV28
d_gene: NA
j_gene: TRBJ1-1
len: 16
abundance: few

CDR3nt: TGTGCCAGCAGCTCTCGGACTAGCGGGACCAATGAGCAGTTCTTC
CDR3aa: CASSSRTSGTNEQFF
v_gene: TRBV11-3
d_gene: TRBD2
j_gene: TRBJ2-1
len: 15
abundance: many

CDR3nt: TGTGCCAGCAGCTTTCGACAGCCGTTGGGGACCCAGTACTTC
CDR3aa: CASSFRQPLGTQYF
v_gene: TRBV7-2
d_gene: NA
j_gene: TRBJ2-5
len: 14
abundance: many

CDR3nt: TGTGCTAGTGGTGTCTCGATAGGTCCTCTGGTCGAGCAGTACTTC
CDR3aa: CASGVSIGPLVEQYF
v_gene: TRBV12-5
d_gene: NA
j_gene: TRBJ2-7
len: 15
abundance: many

CDR3nt: TGTGCCAGCAGCGCCTTCGGACAGGGAGGAGGTGAAAAACTGTTTTTT
CDR3aa: CASSAFGQGGGEKLFF
v_gene: TRBV11-2
d_gene: TRBD1
j_gene: TRBJ1-4
len: 16
abundance: many

CDR3nt: TGTGCCAACAGTCGCGCAGGGAAGGGCTATGGCTACACCTTC
CDR3aa: CANSRAGKGYGYTF
v_gene: TRBV27
d_gene: NA
j_gene: TRBJ1-2
len: 14
abundance: NA

CDR3nt: TGCAGTGCTAGAGGAGGATATAGCGGGAGCAACACAGATACGCAGTATTTT
CDR3aa: CSARGGYSGSNTDTQYF
v_gene: TRBV20-1
d_gene: TRBD2
j_gene: TRBJ2-3
len: 17
abundance: many

CDR3nt: TGTGCCAGCAGTCCCTTACCGGGGCGATCCACCGGGGAGCTGTTTTTT
CDR3aa: CASSPLPGRSTGELFF
v_gene: TRBV6-5
d_gene: NA
j_gene: TRBJ2-2
len: 16
abundance: many

CDR3nt: TGCGCCAGCAGCCAAGATTTCGCGACAGGGATTTACAATGAGCAGTTCTTC
CDR3aa: CASSQDFATGIYNEQFF
v_gene: TRBV4-3
d_gene: TRBD1
j_gene: TRBJ2-1
len: 17
abundance: many

CDR3nt: TGTGCCAGCAGCTCGAAGGGGGCCCCCACCCAGTACTTC
CDR3aa: CASSSKGAPTQYF
v_gene: TRBV7-2
d_gene: TRBD1
j_gene: TRBJ2-5
len: 13
abundance: many

CDR3nt: TGTGCCAGCAGCCTTCAAGCCCCTAGCGACACTAGCACAGATACGCAGTATTTT
CDR3aa: CASSLQAPSDTSTDTQYF
v_gene: TRBV4-2
d_gene: NA
j_gene: TRBJ2-3
len: 18
abundance: many

CDR3nt: TGTGCCAGTAGTATTGGGGCTCAGCCCCAGCATTTT
CDR3aa: CASSIGAQPQHF
v_gene: TRBV19
d_gene: NA
j_gene: TRBJ1-5
len: 12
abundance: NA

CDR3nt: TGTGCCAGCAGTGCCTTTTTGAATTCACCCCTCCACTTT
CDR3aa: CASSAFLNSPLHF
v_gene: TRBV28
d_gene: NA
j_gene: TRBJ1-6
len: 13
abundance: few

CDR3nt: TGTGCCAGCTCACCAATCCCAGGGTACTTCAAAAACATTCAGTACTTC
CDR3aa: CASSPIPGYFKNIQYF
v_gene: TRBV18
d_gene: NA
j_gene: TRBJ2-4
len: 16
abundance: many

CDR3nt: TGCGCCAGCAGCTTGTATACTAGCGGGAACACCGGGGAGCTGTTTTTT
CDR3aa: CASSLYTSGNTGELFF
v_gene: TRBV5-1
d_gene: TRBD2
j_gene: TRBJ2-2
len: 16
abundance: many

CDR3nt: TGCGCCAGCCAAGGGGTGTTGGAGCAGTTCTTC
CDR3aa: CASQGVLEQFF
v_gene: TRBV5-1
d_gene: NA
j_gene: TRBJ2-1
len: 11
abundance: many

CDR3nt: TGTGCCAGCAGTGAACGTAGGGGTTCCGGGATGAACACTGAAGCTTTCTTT
CDR3aa: CASSERRGSGMNTEAFF
v_gene: TRBV6-1
d_gene: NA
j_gene: TRBJ1-1
len: 17
abundance: many

CDR3nt: TGTGCCTGGAGTGCACAGGCGCGAACTGAAGCTTTCTTT
CDR3aa: CAWSAQARTEAFF
v_gene: TRBV30
d_gene: NA
j_gene: TRBJ1-1
len: 13
abundance: medium-sized

CDR3nt: TGTGCCAGTAGTATCGGACAGGGTTTGGAGACCCAGTACTTC
CDR3aa: CASSIGQGLETQYF
v_gene: TRBV19
d_gene: TRBD1
j_gene: TRBJ2-5
len: 14
abundance: few

CDR3nt: TGTGCCAGCAGCCAAGAGGGCCAGCAAGAGACCCAGTACTTC
CDR3aa: CASSQEGQQETQYF
v_gene: TRBV4-2
d_gene: NA
j_gene: TRBJ2-5
len: 14
abundance: few

CDR3nt: TGTGCCAGCAGCAGACAGGGGGCGCCGACCTACGAGCAGTACTTC
CDR3aa: CASSRQGAPTYEQYF
v_gene: TRBV12-3/TRBV12-4
d_gene: TRBD1
j_gene: TRBJ2-7
len: 15
abundance: NA

CDR3nt: TGTGCCAGCTCACCGGCCTGGGGGACTAGCGGTAACAATGAGCAGTTCTTC
CDR3aa: CASSPAWGTSGNNEQFF
v_gene: TRBV18
d_gene: TRBD2
j_gene: TRBJ2-1
len: 17
abundance: many

CDR3nt: TGTGCCAGCAGTTTAGCAGGAGGGTTTATGCAGTTCTTC
CDR3aa: CASSLAGGFMQFF
v_gene: TRBV12-3/TRBV12-4
d_gene: NA
j_gene: TRBJ2-1
len: 13
abundance: few

CDR3nt: TGTGCCAGCACCCGGGGGGGGCGGGAGACCCAGTACTTC
CDR3aa: CASTRGGRETQYF
v_gene: TRBV7-9
d_gene: TRBD2
j_gene: TRBJ2-5
len: 13
abundance: few

CDR3nt: TGTGCCAGCAGTTACTCGATCGGGGGGGGAGAAGAGACCCAGTACTTC
CDR3aa: CASSYSIGGGEETQYF
v_gene: TRBV6-5
d_gene: TRBD2
j_gene: TRBJ2-5
len: 16
abundance: few

CDR3nt: TGCGCCAGTCAAGTAGGGGGGAGCGCCTTGGGCGACGAGCAGTACTTC
CDR3aa: CASQVGGSALGDEQYF
v_gene: TRBV5-1
d_gene: NA
j_gene: TRBJ2-7
len: 16
abundance: many

CDR3nt: TGTGCCAGCAGCCAGGGACAGTGGAACACTGAAGCTTTCTTT
CDR3aa: CASSQGQWNTEAFF
v_gene: TRBV5-4
d_gene: TRBD1
j_gene: TRBJ1-1
len: 14
abundance: many

CDR3nt: TGTGCCAGCAGAGTGACAGGGGGCCGGGAGCTGTTTTTT
CDR3aa: CASRVTGGRELFF
v_gene: TRBV7-8
d_gene: TRBD1
j_gene: TRBJ2-2
len: 13
abundance: NA

CDR3nt: TGCAGCGTTGAAGTTCACGAGGCTAACTATGGCTACACCTTC
CDR3aa: CSVEVHEANYGYTF
v_gene: TRBV29-1
d_gene: NA
j_gene: TRBJ1-2
len: 14
abundance: many

CDR3nt: TGTGCCAGCAGCTTATCGGGGGTATCCTACAATGAGCAGTTCTTC
CDR3aa: CASSLSGVSYNEQFF
v_gene: TRBV7-2
d_gene: NA
j_gene: TRBJ2-1
len: 15
abundance: many

CDR3nt: TGCAGTGCCCCCCCCCGGGCACCCATTTTCTATGGCTACACCTTC
CDR3aa: CSAPPRAPIFYGYTF
v_gene: TRBV20-1
d_gene: NA
j_gene: TRBJ1-2
len: 15
abundance: NA

CDR3nt: TGTGCCAGCAGGGCTACAGGGGTAACTGAAGCTTTCTTT
CDR3aa: CASRATGVTEAFF
v_gene: TRBV12-3/TRBV12-4
d_gene: TRBD1
j_gene: TRBJ1-1
len: 13
abundance: many

CDR3nt: TGTGCCAGCTCAACCGGGACAGGGGGCGCCGTGCAGTACTTC
CDR3aa: CASSTGTGGAVQYF
v_gene: TRBV18
d_gene: TRBD1
j_gene: TRBJ2-7
len: 14
abundance: NA